The 18 T cell receptor beta chains presented below share a single source sample, sequenced in a study of Graves' ophthalmopathy and Graves' hyperthyroidism. RNA transcripts yielded amplified TCR beta CDR3 regions. Second-round multiplex PCR followed a first-round RT-PCR using HTBI primers. TCRdb re-analysed the multiplex PCR reads in MiXCR, keeping a single row per CDR3 protein. The table lists around 1.1 million distinct CDR3 sequences, less than 45% of them singletons, with roughly 10% in the top ten. Sequenced input: peripheral blood or thyroid tissue (not recorded which). These receptors all come from an adult man with Graves' hyperthyroidism.

This clonotype was recorded a few times. The gene calls are TRBV2 and TRBJ2-7; no reliable D call. From germline, CDR1 is SNHLY and CDR2 FYNNEI. This CDR3 has 12 residues. Between the trimmed V and J ends, which lost 0 bases and 6 bases, there was a span of 6 bases. As DNA, the CDR3 is TGTGCCAGCAGTGAAGCTGGGTTCGAGCAGTACTTC. Translation gives CASSEAGFEQYF.

CDR3 in amino acids: CASSYRDSKETQYF. For the CDR3, the DNA is TGTGCCAGCAGTTACCGGGACAGCAAAGAGACCCAGTACTTC. The rearrangement links TRBV6-6 to TRBJ2-5, with 7 bases matching TRBD1. CDR3 length: 14 amino acids. CDR1 is MNHNY, CDR2 SVGAGI, per germline (reference sequence). V lost 2 bases to trimming and J lost 3 bases; unmatched junction nucleotides: 3.

The rearrangement links TRBV7-2 to TRBJ1-1; D is unresolved. The CDR3 is 14 residues long. V shed 3 bases and J shed 1 base, with 9 bases lying between them. Germline values: CDR1 SGHTA, CDR2 FQGNSA. CDR3 residues: CASSLPNPNTEAFF. The CDR3 bases are TGTGCCAGCAGCTTGCCAAACCCGAACACTGAAGCTTTCTTT.

The chain links TRBV29-1 to TRBJ2-5; tentatively, D is TRBD2 (6 bases). The DNA end lines up better with TRBJ2-1; the J call may be wrong. The germline CDR1 and CDR2 sequences are SQVTM and ANQGSEA. The length of the CDR3 is 10 residues. Here the CDR3 reads CSVREDEQFF. DNA for the CDR3: TGCAGCGTCAGGGAGGATGAGCAGTTCTTC.

Ten or more counts support this clonotype. This sequence joins TRBV7-2 and TRBJ1-1; D gene ambiguous. This CDR3 spans 15 amino acids. V lost 6 bases and J lost 5, with 19 bases in between. The germline V gene has CDR1 SGHTA and CDR2 FQGNSA. CDR3 sequence: CASRASSLGLTEAFF. CDR3 bases: TGTGCCAGCAGGGCTTCTTCTTTGGGTTTGACTGAAGCTTTCTTT. Full variable domain (missing parts from reference TRBV7-2 and TRBJ1-1): GAGVSQSPSNKVTEKGKDVELRCDPISGHTALYWYRQSLGQGLEFLIYFQGNSAPDKSGLPSDRFSAERTGGSVSTLTIQRTQQEDSAVYLCASRASSLGLTEAFFGQGTRLTVV.

This clonotype was detected only a few times. The rearrangement joins TRBV7-9 to TRBJ1-5; tentatively, D is TRBD1 (6 bases). Germline-derived CDR1 and CDR2 are SEHNR and FQNEAQ (reference sequence). This CDR3 spans 12 amino acids. V lost 5 bases, J lost 13 bases, and 15 bases lay in between. CDR3 bases: TGTGCCAGCAGCGAGGGGGTGGCGGCTCAGCATTTT. Translating gives CASSEGVAAQHF.

The chain joins TRBV9 to TRBJ2-7; D is possibly TRBD1 (6 bases). This CDR3 spans 17 amino acids. The germline gives CDR1 SGDLS, CDR2 YYNGEE. Trimming took 2 bases from V and 2 from J, leaving 20 bases between them. Here the CDR3 reads CASSVATGSDCPYEQYF. The CDR3 DNA reads TGTGCCAGCAGCGTGGCTACAGGGTCAGATTGTCCCTACGAGCAGTACTTC.

In its sample, this clonotype was seen many times. The chain is built from TRBV2 and TRBJ1-6; D may be TRBD1 (6 bases). The CDR3 is 13 residues long. In germline, CDR1 is SNHLY, CDR2 FYNNEI. V shed 0 bases and J shed 12 bases, with 9 bases lying between them. The DNA of the CDR3 is TGTGCCAGCAGTGAAGCGTCACAGGGACCCCTCCACTTT. Its translation: CASSEASQGPLHF.

This clonotype has more than one count but fewer than ten. The chain employs TRBV9 and TRBJ2-7; 10 nucleotides line up with TRBD2. Looked up from germline, CDR1 is SGDLS and CDR2 is YYNGEE. This CDR3 is built from 16 residues. J lost 1 base, V lost 4 bases, and 8 bases had no gene match. The CDR3 DNA reads as TGTGCCAGCAGCCTCGGGCCTAGCGGGAGTTCCTACGAGCAGTACTTC. It codes for CASSLGPSGSSYEQYF.

This clonotype was observed a handful of times. V is TRBV2 and J is TRBJ2-7; unclear D gene. CDR3 size: 11 residues. Germline V lookup: CDR1 SNHLY, CDR2 FYNNEI. V was trimmed by 7 bases and J by 4 bases, leaving 8 bases between them. The CDR3 protein is CASTKEYEQYF. In DNA form, the CDR3 reads TGTGCCAGCACTAAAGAATACGAGCAGTACTTC.

This clonotype was found many times. The genes are TRBV7-2 and TRBJ2-7; 8 bases agree with TRBD1. Looked up from germline, CDR1 is SGHTA and CDR2 is FQGNSA. CDR3 length: 14 residues. J gave up 6 bases and V 5 bases, and 9 bases lay outside the gene matches. The CDR3 sequence is CASSARTGSGEQYF. The DNA of the CDR3 is TGTGCCAGCAGCGCCCGGACAGGGTCCGGCGAGCAGTACTTC. Supplemented by reference TRBV7-2 and TRBJ2-7, the full variable domain reads GAGVSQSPSNKVTEKGKDVELRCDPISGHTALYWYRQSLGQGLEFLIYFQGNSAPDKSGLPSDRFSAERTGGSVSTLTIQRTQQEDSAVYLCASSARTGSGEQYFGPGTRLTVT.

V is TRBV7-9 and J is TRBJ1-5; possibly TRBD1 for D (5 bases). Trimming pared 5 bases from V and 0 bases from J, leaving 14 bases between. This CDR3 contains 16 residues. In germline, CDR1 is SEHNR, CDR2 FQNEAQ (reference sequence). This CDR3 reads CASSPLGHPSNQPQHF. The CDR3 bases are TGTGCCAGCAGCCCGCTTGGACACCCTAGCAATCAGCCCCAGCATTTT.

This chain joins TRBV7-2 and TRBJ1-1; 10 positions match TRBD1. The CDR3 contains 15 residues. Trimming took 3 bases from V and 6 from J; bases not matched to a gene: 7. Germline CDR1 is SGHTA and CDR2 is FQGNSA. The chain's CDR3 is CASSFRGQGKSEAFF. CDR3 coding DNA: TGTGCCAGCAGCTTCCGGGGACAGGGGAAATCTGAAGCTTTCTTT.

On this clonotype: Because the CDR3 is missing its conserved closing phenylalanine or tryptophan, this is likely a read error. It is unclear where the CDR3 begins or ends on the DNA, so no DNA is shown, and the CDR3 is as TCRdb lists it. The chain carries TRBV12-3 or TRBV12-4 and TRBJ2-5. A total of 9 residues make up the CDR3, ends included. The chain's CDR3 is CASSSPQDY.

Ten or more counts support this clonotype. The chain is built from TRBV4-2 and TRBJ2-7; D perhaps matches TRBD1 (5 bases). The CDR3 is made up of 15 amino acids. The germline V and J ends were trimmed by 0 bases and 1 base, with 10 bases remaining between them. Germline V gene sequence: CDR1 LGHNA, CDR2 YNFKEQ. The CDR3 DNA reads TGTGCCAGCAGCCAAGAGGCGACAGCGTCCTACGAGCAGTACTTC. Its translation: CASSQEATASYEQYF.

This clonotype was seen more than once but under ten times. The chain carries TRBV7-8 and TRBJ1-2, with D possibly matching TRBD1 (6 bases). This CDR3 is 14 amino acids long. Germline V gene data show CDR1 as SGHVS and CDR2 as FQNEAQ. V was pared by 3 bases and J by 4 bases, with 12 bases between. The CDR3 bases are TGTGCCAGCAGCTTGGACAGTGCGCTCTATGGCTACACCTTC. Protein: CASSLDSALYGYTF. The full variable domain, in which reference TRBV7-8 and TRBJ1-2 provide the parts outside the CDR3, is GAGVSQSPRYKVAKRGQDVALRCDPISGHVSLFWYQQALGQGPEFLTYFQNEAQLDKSGLPSDRFFAERPEGSVSTLKIQRTQQEDSAVYLCASSLDSALYGYTFGSGTRLTVV.

The table lists this clonotype with many counts. The chain carries TRBV2 and TRBJ2-2; D might be TRBD1 (6 bases). The CDR3 runs 14 residues. Germline V CDR1 and CDR2: SNHLY, FYNNEI. The V end was cut by 7 bases, the J end by 6 bases, with 15 bases between. The CDR3 sequence: CASKVTGSPGELFF. The CDR3 nucleotides are TGTGCCAGCAAGGTCACAGGGTCCCCCGGGGAGCTGTTTTTT.

To note about this clonotype: Being one base from a much bigger clone, this may be a read error. The chain employs TRBV7-9 and TRBJ2-2; a possible D gene is TRBD2 (6 bases). The germline V gene has CDR1 SEHNR and CDR2 FQNEAQ (reference sequence). The ends were cut back, 2 bases at V and 13 bases at J, with 17 bases in the middle. This CDR3 spans 14 amino acids. The CDR3 protein is CASSLPLVPEGLFF. The CDR3 DNA follows: TGTGCCAGCAGCTTACCACTAGTACCGGAGGGGCTGTTTTTT.